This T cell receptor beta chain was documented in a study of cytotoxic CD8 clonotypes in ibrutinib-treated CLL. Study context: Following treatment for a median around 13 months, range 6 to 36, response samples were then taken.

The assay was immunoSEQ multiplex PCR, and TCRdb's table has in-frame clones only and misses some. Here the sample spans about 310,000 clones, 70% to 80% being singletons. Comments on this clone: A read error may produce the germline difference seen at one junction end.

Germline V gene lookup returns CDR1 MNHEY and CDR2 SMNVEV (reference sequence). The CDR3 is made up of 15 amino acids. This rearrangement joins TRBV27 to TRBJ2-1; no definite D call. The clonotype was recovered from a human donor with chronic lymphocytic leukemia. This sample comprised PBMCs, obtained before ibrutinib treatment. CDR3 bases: TGTGCCGGCAGCTATACTGCTGATACCTACAATGAGCAGTTCTTC. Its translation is CAGSYTADTYNEQFF.